Listed below are T cell receptor beta chains from one sample, sequenced in a study of shared clonotypes between healthy human individuals. The data were produced by immunoSEQ multiplex PCR, yet TCRdb's version contains in-frame clones alone and is incomplete. The sample shows about 2.4 million clones, approximately 92% of them seen only once. Input material: naive CD4+ T cells sorted from blood. Receptors were obtained from a man younger than 35 in good health. The CDR3 runs from the conserved cysteine through the conserved F or W. A D gene is named only where the DNA matches it firmly. Rows give clone size only sometimes, using once, few, many, or a class for an expanded clone.

clone_size	d_call	v_call	j_call	cdr3_length	cdr3_aa	cdr3_nt
NA	NA	TRBV19	TRBJ2-6	17	CASSFDPRRSGANVLTF	TGTGCCAGTAGTTTCGACCCTAGGAGGTCTGGGGCCAACGTCCTGACTTTC
NA	NA	TRBV9	TRBJ2-7	14	CASSTDGGAYEQYF	TGTGCCAGCAGCACAGACGGGGGAGCCTACGAGCAGTACTTC
NA	NA	TRBV5-4	TRBJ1-5	13	CASSLEVNQPQHF	TGTGCCAGCAGCTTGGAGGTCAATCAGCCCCAGCATTTT
NA	NA	TRBV6-5	TRBJ1-1	16	CASSYANRVGDPEAFF	TGTGCCAGCAGTTATGCTAACAGGGTTGGGGATCCTGAAGCTTTCTTT
NA	TRBD1	TRBV18	TRBJ2-7	12	CASSPGQNEQYF	TGTGCCAGCTCACCGGGACAGAACGAGCAGTACTTC
NA	NA	TRBV6-6	TRBJ1-4	15	CASSYGQSTNEKLFF	TGTGCCAGCAGTTACGGACAGTCAACTAATGAAAAACTGTTTTTT
NA	TRBD1	TRBV6-6	TRBJ2-7	14	CASRDRDSTYEQYF	TGTGCCAGCAGGGACCGGGACAGTACCTACGAGCAGTACTTC
NA	TRBD1	TRBV7-8	TRBJ2-5	18	CASSLAFRGRRGQETQYF	TGTGCCAGCAGCTTAGCTTTCAGGGGGCGAAGAGGGCAAGAGACCCAGTACTTC
NA	NA	TRBV7-8	TRBJ2-7	13	CASSLAQQYEQYF	TGTGCCAGCAGCTTAGCTCAGCAGTACGAGCAGTACTTC
NA	NA	TRBV30	TRBJ1-1	14	CAYNRGEGSTEAFF	TGTGCCTACAACCGGGGGGAGGGGAGCACTGAAGCTTTCTTT
NA	NA	TRBV7-2	TRBJ1-5	15	CASSLGGQSNQPQHF	TGTGCCAGCAGCTTGGGGGGGCAGAGCAATCAGCCCCAGCATTTT
NA	NA	TRBV7-2	TRBJ2-1	15	CASSLVLVVASEQFF	TGTGCCAGCAGCTTAGTTCTAGTGGTAGCTAGTGAGCAGTTCTTC
once	NA	TRBV7-9	TRBJ2-7	13	CASSLALGEEQYF	TGTGCCAGCAGCCTCGCGCTCGGAGAAGAGCAGTACTTC
NA	NA	TRBV7-9	TRBJ2-1	13	CASRTGSYNEQFF	TGTGCCAGCCGCACAGGCTCCTACAATGAGCAGTTCTTC
NA	NA	TRBV10-2	TRBJ1-2	11	CASSDAIGYTF	TGCGCCAGCAGTGATGCAATCGGCTACACCTTC
NA	NA	TRBV7-2	TRBJ1-2	12	CASSFLLDGYTF	TGTGCCAGCAGCTTCTTACTAGATGGCTACACCTTC
NA	NA	TRBV29-1	TRBJ2-2	14	CSVVGPRGTGELFF	TGCAGCGTTGTGGGACCCCGGGGGACCGGGGAGCTGTTTTTT
NA	NA	TRBV10-1	TRBJ1-1	14	CASSAEQSASEAFF	TGCGCCAGCAGCGCGGAGCAATCAGCCTCTGAAGCTTTCTTT
NA	TRBD1	TRBV18	TRBJ2-5	13	CASSGQGEKTQYF	TGTGCCAGCTCAGGACAGGGTGAAAAGACCCAGTACTTC
NA	TRBD1	TRBV30	TRBJ2-3	16	CAWSVRDRGYQGTQYF	TGTGCCTGGAGTGTAAGGGACAGGGGATATCAGGGTACGCAGTATTTT
NA	NA	TRBV6-6	TRBJ1-6	12	CASSRPSAPLHF	TGTGCCAGCAGCCGACCCTCAGCACCCCTCCACTTT
NA	TRBD1	TRBV9	TRBJ1-3	18	CASSSSRDRRSSGNTIYF	TGTGCCAGCAGCTCGTCCCGGGACAGGAGAAGCTCTGGAAACACCATATATTTT
NA	NA	TRBV9	TRBJ1-1	14	CASSSSGVGTEAFF	TGTGCCAGCAGCTCCTCGGGGGTGGGGACTGAAGCTTTCTTT
NA	NA	TRBV6-4	TRBJ1-5	13	CASSQVAGQPQHF	TGTGCCAGCAGTCAGGTCGCAGGCCAGCCCCAGCATTTT
NA	NA	TRBV2	TRBJ1-4	13	CASILRDKEKLFF	TGTGCCAGCATTCTCCGGGACAAGGAAAAACTGTTTTTT
NA	NA	TRBV28	TRBJ2-1	18	CASRADLQGPRGANEQFF	TGTGCCAGCAGAGCCGACCTTCAGGGGCCTAGGGGGGCCAATGAGCAGTTCTTC
NA	NA	TRBV18	TRBJ1-3	15	CASSPRTDSGNTIYF	TGTGCCAGCTCACCCCGGACAGACTCTGGAAACACCATATATTTT
NA	NA	TRBV2	TRBJ2-2	14	CASSGGAVEGELFF	TGTGCCAGCAGTGGGGGAGCAGTCGAAGGGGAGCTGTTTTTT
NA	NA	TRBV18	TRBJ1-6	13	CASSPRVNSPLHF	TGTGCCAGCTCACCAAGGGTTAATTCACCCCTCCACTTT
few	NA	TRBV30	TRBJ1-5	13	CAWSGPGNQPQHF	TGTGCCTGGAGTGGTCCCGGCAATCAGCCCCAGCATTTT
NA	NA	TRBV4-1	TRBJ1-4	14	CASSQAGTWEKLFF	TGCGCCAGCAGCCAGGCCGGGACATGGGAAAAACTGTTTTTT
NA	TRBD1	TRBV7-2	TRBJ2-7	14	CASSPGQVSYEQYF	TGTGCCAGCAGCCCGGGACAGGTATCCTACGAGCAGTACTTC
NA	NA	TRBV18	TRBJ2-2	12	CASSLLDGELFF	TGTGCCAGCTCCCTCTTGGACGGGGAGCTGTTTTTT
NA	TRBD1	TRBV10-1	TRBJ2-1	15	CASSDTGTGHNEQFF	TGCGCCAGCAGTGATACCGGGACAGGGCACAATGAGCAGTTCTTC
NA	NA	TRBV2	TRBJ2-3	15	CASSVTVFGTDTQYF	TGTGCCAGCAGTGTGACAGTCTTTGGCACAGATACGCAGTATTTT
NA	TRBD1	TRBV4-1	TRBJ2-3	16	CASSQGRTGGTDTQYF	TGCGCCAGCAGCCAAGGTCGGACAGGGGGCACAGATACGCAGTATTTT
NA	TRBD2	TRBV6-5	TRBJ2-3	13	CATRSSGGGTQYF	TGTGCCACCAGGAGTAGCGGGGGAGGTACGCAGTATTTT
NA	TRBD2	TRBV10-2	TRBJ2-7	13	CASTGKAGYEQYF	TGCGCCAGCACTGGGAAAGCGGGGTATGAGCAGTACTTC
NA	NA	TRBV9	TRBJ2-1	13	CASSARPDNEQFF	TGTGCCAGCAGCGCCCGACCAGACAATGAGCAGTTCTTC
NA	TRBD1	TRBV30	TRBJ2-5	12	CAWSKGAETQYF	TGTGCCTGGAGCAAGGGGGCCGAGACCCAGTACTTC
NA	NA	TRBV19	TRBJ2-3	12	CASSDSTDTQYF	TGTGCCAGTAGTGATAGCACAGATACGCAGTATTTT
NA	TRBD1	TRBV7-2	TRBJ2-7	16	CASSLNVFGTGNEQYF	TGTGCCAGCAGCTTAAATGTATTCGGGACAGGGAACGAGCAGTACTTC
NA	NA	TRBV7-2	TRBJ2-3	12	CASSLLVNTQYF	TGTGCCAGCAGCTTATTAGTAAATACGCAGTATTTT
once	NA	TRBV5-1	TRBJ1-1	14	CASSATGTLTEAFF	TGCGCCAGCAGCGCTACCGGGACACTCACTGAAGCTTTCTTT
NA	NA	TRBV27	TRBJ2-6	13	CASSFRGWGVLTF	TGTGCCAGCAGTTTCCGGGGGTGGGGAGTCCTGACTTTC
once	TRBD1	TRBV30	TRBJ2-1	15	CAWSPDRVRNNEQFF	TGTGCCTGGAGTCCGGACAGGGTACGGAACAATGAGCAGTTCTTC
NA	NA	TRBV10-3	TRBJ2-3	15	CATSSDGVSTDTQYF	TGTGCCACCTCCTCGGACGGGGTTAGCACAGATACGCAGTATTTT
NA	NA	TRBV10-1	TRBJ2-2	15	CASSETGRDTGELFF	TGCGCCAGCAGTGAGACAGGGCGGGACACCGGGGAGCTGTTTTTT
NA	NA	TRBV5-1	TRBJ2-3	16	CASSLAAGMVSDTQYF	TGCGCCAGCAGCTTGGCCGCAGGGATGGTCTCAGATACGCAGTATTTT
NA	NA	TRBV19	TRBJ1-2	12	CAAKRRNYGYTF	TGTGCCGCGAAACGGAGGAATTATGGCTACACCTTC
NA	TRBD1	TRBV10-3	TRBJ1-6	15	CAISASTGGNSPLHF	TGTGCCATCAGTGCCTCGACAGGGGGTAATTCACCCCTCCACTTT
NA	NA	TRBV6-6	TRBJ1-2	13	CASSPGEGIGYTF	TGTGCCAGCAGTCCGGGGGAGGGGATAGGCTACACCTTC
NA	NA	TRBV30	TRBJ1-6	13	CAWAAQINSPLHF	TGTGCCTGGGCCGCGCAGATTAATTCACCCCTCCACTTT
NA	TRBD2	TRBV11-2	TRBJ2-1	16	CASSLSAGGSYNEQFF	TGTGCCAGCAGCTTAAGCGCGGGGGGCTCCTACAATGAGCAGTTCTTC
NA	NA	TRBV4-1	TRBJ2-7	15	CASSQGRLPPYEQYF	TGCGCCAGCAGCCAGGGAAGACTCCCCCCCTACGAGCAGTACTTC
NA	TRBD2	TRBV27	TRBJ2-5	13	CASRIAGSQTQYF	TGTGCCAGCAGGATAGCGGGATCGCAGACCCAGTACTTC
NA	NA	TRBV7-8	TRBJ2-7	16	CASSLAGVAGNTEQYF	TGTGCCAGCAGCTTAGCGGGGGTTGCAGGGAATACCGAGCAGTACTTC